The entry below gives a single T cell receptor (beta chain) sequence along with its context. No antigen is known for it. These data originate in a study of blood T cells in healthy people across ages. Next came a second PCR, run for roughly 6 to 11 cycles, which used a sample-barcoded 5' primer along with a J-beta primer mix. The yield of each sample was at least 2.5 million CDR3-containing paired-end reads. TCRdb independently ran MiXCR on the 5' RACE reads; one entry per CDR3 protein. This table holds 660,000 or so distinct CDR3 sequences, 58% found once. General study points: Researchers judged that diversity estimates from one million T cells fell short of true values.

This CDR3 is built from 13 residues. Trimming shortened V by 6 bases and J by 7 bases, and 15 bases separated the two germline ends. The germline CDR1 and CDR2 sequences are MNHEY and SMNVEV (reference sequence). The TCR sequence derives from a man between 60 and 75 years old in good health. The specimen sequenced was blood. This chain joins TRBV27 and TRBJ1-2, with D maybe TRBD1 (6 bases). The DNA of the CDR3 is TGTGCCAGCAGAAGGACAGCCGGGGGTGGCTACACCTTC. Amino acids: CASRRTAGGGYTF.